This TCR beta chain was observed in a study of tumor and adjacent non-tumor tissue in lung cancer. This clonotype occurred a few times. A much larger clone lies a single base off, so this may be a read error. This CDR3 has 17 residues. J was trimmed by 1 base and V by 3 bases; bases with no gene match: 8. Germline lookup yields CDR1 ENHRY and CDR2 SYGVKD. The library came from three nested PCR rounds adapted from ARM-PCR protocols. TCRdb reprocessed the multiplex PCR reads with MiXCR, giving one entry per CDR3 protein. Here the sample spans approximately 71,000 distinct CDR3 sequences, approximately 63% being singletons. The template was RNA from unsorted bulk tissue.

The sequenced sample was lung tumor tissue. V usage is TRBV10-3 and J usage is TRBJ2-7; 11 bases match TRBD1. This TCR was sampled from a man between 50 and 59 years old with non-small cell lung cancer. DNA of the CDR3: TGTGCCATCAGTGATAATTCCGGGACAGGGGGTTCCTACGAGCAGTACTTC. Translation: CAISDNSGTGGSYEQYF.